One and the same sample provided the 4 T cell receptor beta chains below, sequenced in a study of Graves' ophthalmopathy and Graves' hyperthyroidism. Transcripts of RNA were the source for amplifying TCR beta CDR3 regions. An initial RT-PCR round employing HTBI primers preceded a second-round multiplex PCR. TCRdb re-called the multiplex PCR reads through MiXCR, storing one row per CDR3 protein. This table has 900,000 to 1,200,000 distinct CDR3 sequences, around a third appearing once. Material: peripheral blood or thyroid tissue (not recorded which). These receptors were taken from an adult man with Graves' hyperthyroidism.

This clonotype has ten or more counts. The chain employs TRBV9 and TRBJ1-3; D remains unclear. The CDR3 loop spans 14 amino acids. V was shortened by 0 bases and J by 2 bases, with 6 bases between the two germline ends. CDR1 and CDR2 from the germline V gene are SGDLS and YYNGEE. The CDR3 is CASSVAHAGNTIYF. The CDR3, as DNA: TGTGCCAGCAGCGTAGCACATGCTGGAAACACCATATATTTT. Full variable domain (remainder filled in from reference TRBV9 and TRBJ1-3): DSGVTQTPKHLITATGQRVTLRCSPRSGDLSVYWYQQSLDQGLQFLIQYYNGEERAKGNILERFSAQQFPDLHSELNLSSLELGDSALYFCASSVAHAGNTIYFGEGSWLTVV.

The chain couples TRBV7-2 to TRBJ2-7; a possible D gene is TRBD2 (6 bases). This CDR3 has 16 residues. Trimming took off 4 bases at V and 7 bases at J, with 23 bases between the two ends. Germline V gene lookup returns CDR1 SGHTA and CDR2 FQGNSA. The CDR3 sequence: CASSSNDGGSKREQYF. DNA for the CDR3: TGTGCCAGCAGCTCAAATGACGGGGGTTCAAAACGGGAGCAGTACTTC.

In this sample, this clonotype turned up a few times. CDR3 protein: CASGDGGYEQYF. CDR3 in DNA: TGCGCCAGCGGGGACGGGGGCTACGAGCAGTACTTC. The chain joins TRBV10-1 to TRBJ2-7; weak D call: TRBD2 (6 bases). The germline V gene encodes CDR1 WNHNN and CDR2 SYGVQD (reference sequence). CDR3 length equals 12 residues. Trimming cost V 8 bases and J 3 bases, with 11 bases left between them.

This clonotype showed up just a few times. The chain employs TRBV7-2 and TRBJ1-5, with 11 bases matching TRBD1. CDR1 is SGHTA, CDR2 FQGNSA, per germline. V shed 5 bases, J shed 7 bases, and the junction held 7 bases outside the gene matches. The length of the CDR3 is 15 residues. This chain's CDR3 is CASSRTGGMGQPQHF. DNA for the CDR3: TGTGCCAGCAGCCGGACAGGGGGCATGGGGCAGCCCCAGCATTTT.